This section outlines one T cell receptor beta chain sequence together with its context. The CDR3 contains 14 residues. Germline loops: CDR1 SGHDT, CDR2 YYEEEE. Trimming shortened V by 3 bases and J by 4 bases, and 10 bases separated the two germline ends. These data belong to a study of blood T cell repertoires in COVID-19. Across the whole study: Samples of COVID-19 (acute and convalescent) were obtained from the United States, Italy and Spain.

Only in-frame clones appear in the TCRdb table, and some are missing; sequencing was by immunoSEQ multiplex PCR. The data hold 250,000 or so clones, with around 86% observed a single time. The chain joins TRBV5-6 to TRBJ2-2, with a tentative D call TRBD2 (5 bases). The sample comprised PBMCs or T cells enriched from blood (not recorded which). The origin of this receptor is a woman under 30 who had recovered from COVID-19. In nucleotides, the CDR3 is TGTGCCAGCAGCTGGGAGTGGGGCACCGGGGAGCTGTTTTTT. Its translation is CASSWEWGTGELFF.